This TCR beta chain was sequenced during a study of T cells in Graves' hyperthyroidism and ophthalmopathy. The CDR3 has 16 residues. Per the germline V gene, CDR1 is MNHEY and CDR2 is SVGAGI. Trimming took 2 bases from V and 8 from J, leaving 18 bases between them. With respect to this clonotype: Its antigen is still unknown.

The source material, RNA transcripts, was used to amplify TCR beta CDR3 regions. The TCR CDR3 was amplified in a first-round RT-PCR using the HTBI primer set. MiXCR, run by TCRdb on the multiplex PCR reads, gives a single entry per CDR3 protein. Here the sample spans roughly 200,000 distinct CDR3 sequences, about 15% being singletons. Whole-study findings and limits: Ophthalmopathy, as predicted by the model, came a median roughly 6.5 months after the prediction. Blood also contained most expanded thyroid clonotypes above 0.001.

The authors deemed Graves' hyperthyroidism stable absent ophthalmopathy progression within 18 months. The sequenced material came from blood. This clonotype was sampled from a woman between 45 and 65 years old with Graves' hyperthyroidism. V gene TRBV6-5 combines with J gene TRBJ1-4; possible D gene TRBD1, 6 bases. CDR3 sequence reads: CASSYPGGGTGEKLFF. In DNA, the CDR3 is TGTGCCAGCAGTTACCCTGGCGGGGGCACTGGAGAAAAACTGTTTTTT.